Shown below are 26 T cell receptor beta chains from a single sample sequenced in a study of shared clonotypes between healthy human individuals. Assay used: immunoSEQ multiplex PCR; TCRdb lists only in-frame clones, some missing. The table has about a million clones, roughly 80% seen once. Sequenced: memory CD4+ T cells sorted from blood. Subset given: CD45RA-negative fraction. These receptors were obtained from a young man in good health.

The genes are TRBV6-5 and TRBJ2-1, with D possibly being TRBD2 (5 bases). The CDR3 is 14 amino acids. Germline loops: CDR1 MNHEY, CDR2 SVGAGI. The ends were cut back, 6 bases at V and 0 bases at J, with 9 bases in the middle. The CDR3 region has the DNA TGTGCCAGCAGCCGACTAACCTCCTACAATGAGCAGTTCTTC. As protein: CASSRLTSYNEQFF.

This clone was counted only a few times. V and J are TRBV5-1 and TRBJ1-5; D call uncertain. Between the trimmed V and J ends, which lost 5 bases and 2 bases, there was a span of 8 bases. The CDR3 is 13 amino acids. Germline V gene sequence: CDR1 SGHRS, CDR2 YFSETQ. The CDR3 DNA follows: TGCGCCAGCAGTTTTGATCGCAATCAGCCCCAGCATTTT. Translation: CASSFDRNQPQHF.

This clone occurred once. The rearrangement uses TRBV30 and TRBJ1-2; D gene ambiguous. The CDR3 runs 13 residues. V was cut by 3 bases and J by 7 bases, with 15 bases left in between. Germline V CDR1 and CDR2: GTSNPN, SVGIG (reference sequence). CDR3: CAWRVNPRGGYTF. The CDR3 coding sequence is TGTGCCTGGAGGGTGAACCCTCGAGGTGGCTACACCTTC.

The sample holds a few counts of this clone. The chain has TRBV4-2 and TRBJ1-2; D gene ambiguous. Trimming removed 5 bases at V and 5 bases at J, with 18 bases between. CDR3 length: 15 residues. Germline V gene sequence: CDR1 LGHNA, CDR2 YNFKEQ. CDR3 in amino acids: CASSDDLGGWYGYTF. CDR3 in DNA: TGTGCCAGCAGCGACGATCTCGGAGGGTGGTATGGCTACACCTTC.

This chain joins TRBV12-5 and TRBJ2-3; D is possibly TRBD1 (5 bases). V was trimmed by 1 base and J by 0 bases, leaving 11 bases between them. Germline V lookup: CDR1 LGHNT, CDR2 FRNRAP. The CDR3 is 16 amino acids. The CDR3 DNA sequence: TGTGCTAGTGGTTTGGGACAGAAGACTAGCACAGATACGCAGTATTTT. This codes for CASGLGQKTSTDTQYF.

This clone was seen once. The rearrangement uses TRBV4-3 and TRBJ2-3; tentative D call: TRBD2 (5 bases). Germline CDR1 LGHNA, CDR2 YSLEER. Trimming took off 2 bases at V and 2 bases at J, with 11 bases between the two ends. The CDR3 extends over 15 amino acids. CDR3 sequence: CASSQSRTPTDTQYF. Here the CDR3 DNA reads TGCGCCAGCAGCCAAAGCAGGACTCCCACAGATACGCAGTATTTT.

This chain links TRBV19 with TRBJ2-3, with TRBD2 identical over 9 bases. V gave up 4 bases and J gave up 6 bases; unmatched junction bases: 8. The CDR3 consists of 15 residues. From germline, CDR1 is LNHDA and CDR2 SQIVND (reference sequence). CDR3 DNA: TGTGCCAGTAGTACCCGCGGGGGGGCCGTGGATACGCAGTATTTT. Its translation is CASSTRGGAVDTQYF.

The chain uses TRBV7-2 and TRBJ2-7; perhaps TRBD1 as D (6 bases). The ends were cut back, 0 bases at V and 5 bases at J, with 8 bases in the middle. The germline gives CDR1 SGHTA, CDR2 FQGNSA. The CDR3 has 13 amino acids. This CDR3 reads CASSLAAGDEQYF. The DNA of the CDR3 is TGTGCCAGCAGCTTAGCGGCAGGGGACGAGCAGTACTTC.

This clone was observed a single time. J is TRBJ2-1 and V is TRBV19, with D maybe TRBD1 (5 bases). Germline CDR1 is LNHDA and CDR2 is SQIVND (reference sequence). The CDR3 consists of 10 residues. V dropped 7 bases and J dropped 15 bases, with 13 bases sitting between them. The CDR3 nucleotides are TGTGCCAGTAATCCGGACCAGGGGTTCTTC. It is translated as CASNPDQGFF.

The rearrangement uses TRBV2 and TRBJ2-7, with 7 bases aligning to TRBD1. The trim removed 8 bases at V and 2 bases at J, leaving 6 bases unmatched. The CDR3 contains 13 residues. Per germline, CDR1 SNHLY and CDR2 FYNNEI. The CDR3 coding sequence is TGTGCCAGCGGACAGGATCTCGCCTACGAGCAGTACTTC. Its protein product is CASGQDLAYEQYF.

This chain uses TRBV4-1 with TRBJ2-6, with TRBD1 as a possible D gene (5 bases). V shed 0 bases and J shed 0 bases, with 9 bases lying between them. This CDR3 is built from 17 residues. From germline, CDR1 is MGHRA and CDR2 YSYEKL. CDR3 in amino acids: CASSQEGVSSGANVLTF. Here the CDR3 DNA reads TGCGCCAGCAGCCAAGAAGGGGTAAGCTCTGGGGCCAACGTCCTGACTTTC.

The chain recombines TRBV2 with TRBJ2-3; 9 bases align to TRBD2. V was pared by 4 bases and J by 4 bases, with 6 bases of the junction left unmatched. Germline CDR1 is SNHLY and CDR2 is FYNNEI. CDR3 length: 15 amino acids. CDR3 amino acids: CASSGLAGYADTQYF. The CDR3 DNA is TGTGCCAGCAGTGGGCTAGCGGGGTACGCAGATACGCAGTATTTT.

This clone was observed many times. Different DNA sequences within this sample yield the same CDR3. This sequence joins TRBV7-9 and TRBJ1-1; D is unresolved. This CDR3 comprises 15 residues. Per the germline V gene, CDR1 is SEHNR and CDR2 is FQNEAQ (reference sequence). Trimming cost V 0 bases and J 1 base, with 9 bases left between them. The CDR3: CASSLARAQNTEAFF. The CDR3 bases are TGTGCCAGCAGCTTAGCAAGAGCCCAGAACACTGAAGCTTTCTTT.

The chain couples TRBV19 to TRBJ1-6; TRBD1 agrees at 7 bases. With 7 bases clipped from V and 4 bases from J, the junction kept 13 bases outside the gene matches. The germline gives CDR1 LNHDA, CDR2 SQIVND (reference sequence). There are 17 residues in the CDR3. DNA for the CDR3: TGTGCCAGTACCGCGGGACCCCAGGGGGTTTATAATTCACCCCTCCACTTT. Its protein is CASTAGPQGVYNSPLHF.

V usage is TRBV6-1 and J usage is TRBJ1-4, with a possible D match to TRBD1 (6 bases). Trimming removed 6 bases from V and 3 bases from J, with 11 bases in between. This CDR3 region has 14 residues. CDR1 is MNHNS and CDR2 is SASEGT in the germline V gene. Here the CDR3 reads CASSTGRANEKLFF. The CDR3 region has the DNA TGTGCCAGCAGCACAGGGAGGGCTAATGAAAAACTGTTTTTT.

The CDR3 nucleotides are TGTGCCAGCTCACAGGAACTTCAAGCAACTAATGAAAAACTGTTTTTT. Encoded protein: CASSQELQATNEKLFF. The V and J genes are TRBV18 and TRBJ1-4; D is uncertain. Trimming took off 4 bases at V and 0 bases at J, with 12 bases between the two ends. The CDR3 loop spans 16 amino acids. Germline CDR1 reads KGHSH; CDR2 reads LQKENI.

The chain recombines TRBV11-2 with TRBJ1-2, with TRBD1 identical over 9 bases. Trimming took 6 bases from V and 3 from J; bases not matched to a gene: 11. Germline CDR1 SGHAT, CDR2 FQNNGV. CDR3 length: 16 amino acids. CDR3 amino acids: CASSNWVGDRDYGYTF. The CDR3 DNA reads TGTGCCAGCAGTAATTGGGTAGGGGACAGGGACTATGGCTACACCTTC.

Comments on this clone: The same CDR3 is also encoded by other DNA sequences in this sample. The chain carries TRBV11-3 and TRBJ2-3, with a possible D match to TRBD2 (6 bases). Germline V gene data show CDR1 as SGHNT and CDR2 as YENEEA. V was cut by 3 bases and J by 3 bases, with 10 bases left in between. CDR3 length equals 14 residues. Here the CDR3 reads CASSLEGRTDTQYF. In DNA, the CDR3 is TGTGCCAGCAGCTTGGAAGGGAGGACAGATACGCAGTATTTT.

The rearrangement joins TRBV30 to TRBJ2-6; D call uncertain. This CDR3 has 16 residues. CDR1 GTSNPN and CDR2 SVGIG come from the germline V gene (reference sequence). V lost 5 bases and J lost 5, with 19 bases in between. The CDR3 loop is CAWLLRRQSRANVLTF. CDR3 nucleotide sequence: TGTGCCTGGTTGTTAAGGCGTCAAAGTCGGGCCAACGTCCTGACTTTC.

In its sample, this clone was seen a few times. V usage is TRBV6-6 and J usage is TRBJ1-4; D possibly corresponds to TRBD1 (6 bases). CDR1 is MNHNY, CDR2 SVGAGI, per germline (reference sequence). Trimming cost V 11 bases and J 6 bases, with 13 bases left between them. This CDR3 has 12 residues. The CDR3 DNA reads as TGTGCCTCGCGGGGGCGAGATGAAAAACTGTTTTTT. Encoded protein: CASRGRDEKLFF.

This clone was seen at least ten times. The chain links TRBV6-5 to TRBJ1-2; TRBD1 matches at 8 bases. CDR3 length: 15 amino acids. Trimming cost V 5 bases and J 5 bases; bases outside gene matches: 10. Germline CDR1 reads MNHEY; CDR2 reads SVGAGI. The CDR3 spells CASSKSRQGTYGYTF. CDR3 DNA sequence: TGTGCCAGCAGTAAATCCAGACAGGGGACTTATGGCTACACCTTC.

V is TRBV19 and J is TRBJ2-5; D remains ambiguous. V was clipped by 3 bases and J by 4 bases, with 12 bases between them. CDR3 length equals 14 residues. CDR1 is LNHDA, CDR2 SQIVND, per germline (reference sequence). The CDR3 sequence: CASSISARTETQYF. In DNA, the CDR3 is TGTGCCAGTAGTATTTCCGCCCGGACAGAGACCCAGTACTTC. Complete variable domain (other parts from reference TRBV19 and TRBJ2-5): DGGITQSPKYLFRKEGQNVTLSCEQNLNHDAMYWYRQDPGQGLRLIYYSQIVNDFQKGDIAEGYSVSREKKESFPLTVTSAQKNPTAFYLCASSISARTETQYFGPGTRLLVL.

The rearrangement joins TRBV5-1 to TRBJ2-1; 8 bases map to TRBD1. The junction had 11 bases not matched to a gene; V was cut back by 3 bases and J by 12 bases. From germline, CDR1 is SGHRS and CDR2 YFSETQ. The CDR3 is made up of 14 amino acids. The CDR3 DNA reads TGCGCCAGCAGCTCTGGGCAGGGGGCTACGGGGCAGTTCTTC. As protein: CASSSGQGATGQFF.

J is TRBJ1-1 and V is TRBV27, with 7 nucleotides matching TRBD1. Trimming removed 3 bases from V and 1 base from J; junction bases left unmatched: 20. Germline CDR1 reads MNHEY; CDR2 reads SMNVEV (reference sequence). The CDR3 extends over 20 amino acids. The CDR3 loop reads CASSFRLPIGPQGSNTEAFF. The CDR3 bases are TGTGCCAGCAGTTTCCGCCTCCCCATAGGCCCACAGGGGTCGAACACTGAAGCTTTCTTT.

This clone was seen a single time. The chain has TRBV5-6 and TRBJ2-5; tentatively, D is TRBD2 (6 bases). The germline gives CDR1 SGHDT, CDR2 YYEEEE. This CDR3 has 13 residues. V was cut by 3 bases and J by 3 bases, with 9 bases left in between. CDR3 bases: TGTGCCAGCAGCTCGGGAGCTGAAGAGACCCAGTACTTC. Its protein product is CASSSGAEETQYF.

This sequence joins TRBV30 and TRBJ2-1, with 9 bases fitting TRBD1. Germline assignment: CDR1 GTSNPN and CDR2 SVGIG (reference sequence). The junction had 9 bases not matched to a gene; V was cut back by 2 bases and J by 7 bases. This CDR3 comprises 15 residues. DNA of the CDR3: TGTGCCTGGAGTTCCCCCGGACAGGGGATGAATGAGCAGTTCTTC. Its translation is CAWSSPGQGMNEQFF.